This TCR beta chain came from a study of blood T cells in healthy people across ages. A second PCR, run for roughly 7 to 12 cycles, used a sample-barcoded 5' primer plus a J-beta primer mix. TCRdb processed the 5' RACE reads anew with MiXCR; each CDR3 protein has one entry. The sample consists of 550,000 to 800,000 distinct CDR3 sequences, roughly 21% of them appearing once. The TCR originated in a man between 65 and 79 years old in good health. Source material: blood.

The CDR3 sequence is CASSPGRETEAFF. The CDR3 nucleotides read TGTGCCAGCTCGCCCGGGAGAGAGACTGAAGCTTTCTTT. The rearrangement uses TRBV18 and TRBJ1-1; D gene unclear. The ends were cut back, 6 bases at V and 5 bases at J, with 13 bases in the middle. This CDR3 contains 13 residues. Germline V gene lookup returns CDR1 KGHSH and CDR2 LQKENI.